The 31 T cell receptor beta chains listed next were all sequenced from one sample in a study of blood T cell repertoires in COVID-19. The method was immunoSEQ multiplex PCR; TCRdb's version includes in-frame clones alone and lacks a portion of them. The top ten hold 2.6% of the sample, which has under 350,000 clones, about nine tenths seen once. Source material: PBMCs or T cells enriched from blood (not recorded which). The receptors derive from a man aged 55-75 years who had recovered from COVID-19.

The gene calls are TRBV5-1 and TRBJ2-2, with TRBD1 matching 7 bases. The ends lost 2 bases at V and 5 bases at J; junction bases unmatched: 6. In germline, CDR1 is SGHRS, CDR2 YFSETQ. The CDR3 runs 15 residues. The CDR3, as DNA: TGCGCCAGCAGCTTTCGGGACAGCTGGACCGGGGAGCTGTTTTTT. This gives the protein CASSFRDSWTGELFF. The full variable domain, completed using reference TRBV5-1 and TRBJ2-2, is KAGVTQTPRYLIKTRGQQVTLSCSPISGHRSVSWYQQTPGQGLQFLFEYFSETQRNKGNFPGRFSGRQFSNSRSEMNVSTLELGDSALYLCASSFRDSWTGELFFGEGSRLTVL.

The chain carries TRBV5-1 and TRBJ2-7; perhaps TRBD1 as D (5 bases). CDR1 is SGHRS, CDR2 YFSETQ, per germline. Trimming shortened V by 3 bases and J by 6 bases, and 19 bases separated the two germline ends. CDR3 size: 15 residues. CDR3 in amino acids: CASSSQRGADGEQYF. CDR3 nucleotide sequence: TGCGCCAGCAGCTCGCAAAGGGGCGCGGACGGCGAGCAGTACTTC.

A single count supports this clone. The chain couples TRBV30 to TRBJ1-1; no firm D call. Between the trimmed V and J ends, which lost 4 bases and 5 bases, there was a span of 17 bases. Germline V gives CDR1 GTSNPN, CDR2 SVGIG (reference sequence). This CDR3 region has 14 residues. CDR3 in amino acids: CAWNQSPGITEAFF. Here the CDR3 DNA reads TGTGCCTGGAACCAGTCCCCGGGGATTACTGAAGCTTTCTTT.

CDR3 DNA sequence: TGTGCCAGCAGCTTGGGAGGGACAGGGGGCTCGGAGACCCAGTACTTC. It codes for CASSLGGTGGSETQYF. J is TRBJ2-5 and V is TRBV9; 12 bases are shared with TRBD1. The CDR3 covers 16 residues. Germline CDR1 SGDLS, CDR2 YYNGEE. J was trimmed by 5 bases and V by 4 bases; bases with no gene match: 9.

This clone was found once. The chain combines TRBV6-5 with TRBJ1-2, with 7 nucleotides matching TRBD1. V shed 11 bases and J 3 bases; nucleotides not matched to a gene: 6. CDR3 size: 12 residues. CDR1 MNHEY and CDR2 SVGAGI come from the germline V gene. CDR3 in amino acids: CAAGQPYYGYTF. CDR3 coding DNA: TGTGCCGCGGGACAGCCCTACTATGGCTACACCTTC.

DNA for the CDR3: TGTGCCAGCAGCGACAGTCGAACTAATGAAAAACTGTTTTTT. Translating it yields CASSDSRTNEKLFF. The V call is TRBV21-1, the J call TRBJ1-4; the D call TRBD1 from the table was never checked on the DNA. TRBV21-1 is given as a pseudogene. The CDR3 contains 14 residues.

The V gene is TRBV5-1, the J gene TRBJ2-7; TRBD1 matches at 8 bases. Germline V gives CDR1 SGHRS, CDR2 YFSETQ. Trimming took 0 bases from V and 3 from J; bases not matched to a gene: 8. The CDR3 length is 16 residues. CDR3 sequence: CASSLATGTGFYEQYF. DNA of the CDR3: TGCGCCAGCAGCTTGGCCACCGGGACAGGATTCTACGAGCAGTACTTC.

The chain recombines TRBV9 with TRBJ2-1, with TRBD2 matching 8 bases. Germline CDR1 reads SGDLS; CDR2 reads YYNGEE. The trim removed 2 bases at V and 2 bases at J, leaving 3 bases unmatched. There are 15 residues in the CDR3. Here the CDR3 DNA reads TGTGCCAGCAGCGTTGACGGGAGGGCCTACAATGAGCAGTTCTTC. Protein sequence: CASSVDGRAYNEQFF.

This chain joins TRBV14 and TRBJ2-2, with 9 positions matching TRBD1. CDR1 SGHDN and CDR2 FVKESK come from the germline V gene. The J segment lost 1 base and the V segment lost 3 bases, leaving 6 bases of the junction unmatched. This CDR3 comprises 17 residues. CDR3: CASSQFPGQGNTGELFF. The CDR3 nucleotides read TGTGCCAGCAGCCAGTTTCCGGGACAGGGGAACACCGGGGAGCTGTTTTTT.

The V call is TRBV15, the J call TRBJ2-7; D not certain. Germline assignment: CDR1 LNHNV and CDR2 YYDKDF (reference sequence). Trimming took off 6 bases at V and 0 bases at J, with 12 bases between the two ends. The CDR3 consists of 14 residues. As DNA, the CDR3 is TGTGCCACCAGTGCAGTTCGAAGCTCCTACGAGCAGTACTTC. It specifies CATSAVRSSYEQYF.

The chain recombines TRBV30 with TRBJ2-1; 12 bases agree with TRBD2. This CDR3 contains 16 residues. Germline lookup yields CDR1 GTSNPN and CDR2 SVGIG (reference sequence). With V trimmed by 1 base and J by 9 bases, 10 bases remained unmatched. The CDR3 bases are TGTGCCTGGAGTGATGGGGCTAGCGGGAGGGCCTCTGAGCAGTTCTTC. It specifies CAWSDGASGRASEQFF.

The chain joins TRBV9 to TRBJ2-7; the D is unclear. Germline V CDR1 and CDR2: SGDLS, YYNGEE. Between the trimmed V and J ends, which lost 0 bases and 0 bases, there was a span of 7 bases. This CDR3 has 14 amino acids. The CDR3 spells CASSVEPFSYEQYF. CDR3 nucleotides: TGTGCCAGCAGCGTAGAGCCATTCTCCTACGAGCAGTACTTC.

Notes on this clone: Other DNA sequences in the sample encode the same CDR3. The rearrangement links TRBV18 to TRBJ1-1; D is unclear. Per germline, CDR1 KGHSH and CDR2 LQKENI. V was trimmed by 3 bases and J by 0 bases, leaving 5 bases between them. This CDR3 region has 13 residues. As DNA, the CDR3 is TGTGCCAGCTCACCCTCTATGAACACTGAAGCTTTCTTT. Amino acids: CASSPSMNTEAFF.

As DNA, the CDR3 is TGCGCCAGCAGCCAAGGGGTGAAGGGTGGGGGCTCTAACTATGGCTACACCTTC. Its protein product is CASSQGVKGGGSNYGYTF. V is TRBV4-1 and J is TRBJ1-2; D may be TRBD1 (6 bases). Germline V gene lookup returns CDR1 MGHRA and CDR2 YSYEKL. The CDR3 consists of 18 residues. The V gene lost 1 base and the J gene lost 0 bases, with 18 bases spanning the gap.

This clone appeared once. This sequence joins TRBV6-5 and TRBJ1-1; 7 nucleotides align to TRBD1. The CDR3 is 13 residues long. Germline assignment: CDR1 MNHEY and CDR2 SVGAGI. V was clipped by 6 bases and J by 4 bases; unmatched bases: 5. CDR3 sequence reads: CASSFTGATEAFF. Here the CDR3 DNA reads TGTGCCAGCAGCTTCACAGGGGCCACTGAAGCTTTCTTT.

The chain is built from TRBV5-1 and TRBJ1-4, with TRBD1 identical over 8 bases. Unmatched junction bases numbered 6, after V lost 3 bases and J lost 8 bases. This CDR3 comprises 14 residues. Germline CDR1 is SGHRS and CDR2 is YFSETQ. CDR3 DNA: TGCGCCAGCAGCTACGGACAGGGAAGGGAAAAACTGTTTTTT. This codes for CASSYGQGREKLFF.

The chain recombines TRBV9 with TRBJ1-3; 7 bases are a match to TRBD1. Trimming at V came to 3 bases and at J to 2 bases, leaving 5 bases not matched to a gene. Germline assignment: CDR1 SGDLS and CDR2 YYNGEE. The CDR3 is made up of 15 amino acids. The CDR3 bases are TGTGCCAGCAGCGCCACAGGGGTTCCTGGAAACACCATATATTTT. Protein sequence: CASSATGVPGNTIYF.

This clone was seen only once. The chain links TRBV6-5 to TRBJ2-1; 10 positions match TRBD2. With V trimmed by 8 bases and J by 7 bases, 8 bases remained unmatched. The germline gives CDR1 MNHEY, CDR2 SVGAGI. This CDR3 is 14 amino acids long. The CDR3 protein is CASESGGGGNEQFF. The DNA for the CDR3 is TGTGCCAGCGAAAGCGGGGGGGGAGGGAATGAGCAGTTCTTC.

The chain combines TRBV2 with TRBJ2-7; 13 nucleotides agree with TRBD2. V shed 6 bases, J shed 2 bases, and the junction held 1 base outside the gene matches. The CDR3 extends over 14 amino acids. Looked up from germline, CDR1 is SNHLY and CDR2 is FYNNEI. CDR3 nucleotides: TGTGCCAGCAGAGGGACTAGCGGGACCTACGAGCAGTACTTC. Residues: CASRGTSGTYEQYF.

V usage is TRBV5-1 and J usage is TRBJ1-1; D gene ambiguous. Trimming shortened V by 1 base and J by 4 bases, and 8 bases separated the two germline ends. The length of the CDR3 is 13 residues. Germline CDR1 SGHRS, CDR2 YFSETQ. CDR3 nucleotide sequence: TGCGCCAGCAGCTTGCAACAGAGCACTGAAGCTTTCTTT. It encodes CASSLQQSTEAFF.

This rearrangement joins TRBV2 to TRBJ2-7; D is possibly TRBD1 (6 bases). The V gene lost 7 bases and the J gene lost 6 bases, with 13 bases spanning the gap. The CDR3 has 12 amino acids. CDR1 is SNHLY and CDR2 is FYNNEI in the germline V gene. CDR3 sequence reads: CASNTGIGEQYF. For the CDR3, the DNA is TGTGCCAGCAATACAGGGATAGGCGAGCAGTACTTC.

This clone was seen once. The V call is TRBV18, the J call TRBJ1-5, with 9 bases matching TRBD1. Germline CDR1 and CDR2: KGHSH and LQKENI. The V segment lost 4 bases and the J segment 4 bases; nucleotides outside the gene matches: 2. This CDR3 contains 14 residues. The chain's CDR3 is CASSRTGDNQPQHF. DNA for the CDR3: TGTGCCAGCTCACGGACAGGGGATAATCAGCCCCAGCATTTT.

This clone was counted a few times. The gene calls are TRBV30 and TRBJ2-7, with D maybe TRBD1 (5 bases). V was shortened by 4 bases and J by 3 bases, with 10 bases between the two germline ends. The length of the CDR3 is 12 residues. Germline assignment: CDR1 GTSNPN and CDR2 SVGIG (reference sequence). CDR3 sequence: CAWTGFGYEQYF. The CDR3, as DNA: TGTGCCTGGACAGGGTTTGGCTACGAGCAGTACTTC.

This rearrangement joins TRBV6-2 or TRBV6-3 to TRBJ1-6; 7 bases align to TRBD1. V was clipped by 4 bases and J by 7 bases; unmatched bases: 10. This CDR3 is built from 16 residues. Germline assignment: CDR1 MNHEY and CDR2 SVGEGT. The CDR3 sequence: CASSLRTGALNSPLHF. CDR3 in DNA: TGTGCCAGCAGTTTGAGAACAGGGGCTTTAAATTCACCCCTCCACTTT.

Notes on this clone: Its ends do not fully match the called genes, so a read error is possible. The chain has TRBV10-3 and TRBJ1-1; D unclear. CDR1 is ENHRY, CDR2 SYGVKD, per germline. The CDR3 runs to 16 residues. CDR3 sequence reads: CAISSGLTILNTEAFF. The CDR3 DNA is TGTGCCATCAGTAGCGGATTGACAATCTTGAATACTGAAGCTTTCTTT.

There are a few counts of this clone. The chain employs TRBV5-1 and TRBJ1-1; 9 nucleotides agree with TRBD1. CDR1 and CDR2 from the germline V gene are SGHRS and YFSETQ. The V and J ends lost 4 bases and 0 bases, in that order; junction bases with no gene match: 7. The CDR3 covers 16 residues. The CDR3 DNA sequence: TGCGCCAGCAGCAAAGACAGGGGGACCATGAACACTGAAGCTTTCTTT. Protein product: CASSKDRGTMNTEAFF.

The rearrangement joins TRBV5-1 to TRBJ1-1; D unclear. The CDR3 is 14 residues long. The V and J ends lost 1 base and 1 base respectively, with 8 bases between them. CDR1 is SGHRS and CDR2 is YFSETQ in the germline V gene. Here the CDR3 DNA reads TGCGCCAGCAGCTTGACTAGAGGGAACACTGAAGCTTTCTTT. Its translation is CASSLTRGNTEAFF.

The chain uses TRBV7-2 and TRBJ2-7; D unclear. This CDR3 region has 14 residues. Trimming left V 6 bases short and J 9 bases short, with 21 bases between. The germline V gene has CDR1 SGHTA and CDR2 FQGNSA. The CDR3: CASSQHSGVGAQYF. The CDR3, as DNA: TGTGCCAGCAGTCAACACTCCGGAGTGGGTGCGCAGTACTTC.

As DNA, the CDR3 is TGTGCCTGGAGTCCACAGGGCAGGGACACAGATACGCAGTATTTT. Amino acid sequence: CAWSPQGRDTDTQYF. The chain recombines TRBV30 with TRBJ2-3, with a possible D match to TRBD1 (6 bases). From germline, CDR1 is GTSNPN and CDR2 SVGIG (reference sequence). Trimming took 2 bases from V and 2 from J, leaving 14 bases between them. The CDR3 runs to 15 residues.

The chain carries TRBV7-8 and TRBJ2-7, with TRBD1 matching 9 bases. The CDR3 is 14 amino acids. The ends lost 5 bases at V and 6 bases at J; junction bases unmatched: 8. Looked up from germline, CDR1 is SGHVS and CDR2 is FQNEAQ. The CDR3 protein is CASSPHRQGGEQYF. The CDR3 coding sequence is TGTGCCAGCAGCCCGCACAGACAGGGGGGCGAGCAGTACTTC. Supplemented by reference TRBV7-8 and TRBJ2-7, the full variable domain reads GAGVSQSPRYKVAKRGQDVALRCDPISGHVSLFWYQQALGQGPEFLTYFQNEAQLDKSGLPSDRFFAERPEGSVSTLKIQRTQQEDSAVYLCASSPHRQGGEQYFGPGTRLTVT.

The genes are TRBV5-1 and TRBJ1-2, with TRBD1 identical over 9 bases. Germline CDR1 SGHRS, CDR2 YFSETQ. J lost 5 bases, V lost 0 bases, and 8 bases had no gene match. This CDR3 is 16 amino acids long. The CDR3 spells CASSLETGGLGYGYTF. For the CDR3, the DNA is TGCGCCAGCAGCTTGGAGACAGGGGGATTAGGGTATGGCTACACCTTC.